This T cell receptor (beta chain) was observed in a study of cytomegalovirus exposure and HLA in healthy donors. Researchers ran the PCR with 60 Vbeta and 13 Jbeta primers. Clones were read by immunoSEQ multiplex PCR, and TCRdb kept only the in-frame ones, dropping some. The repertoire includes approximately 100,000 clones, about 70% of them detected once, and about 1.9% sits in the top ten. Germline V gene sequence: CDR1 ENHRY, CDR2 SYGVKD. The CDR3 has 14 residues. The junction had 3 bases not matched to a gene; V was cut back by 3 bases and J by 5 bases. Study-wide results and limits: Within an earlier analysis, most TCR beta V segments proved productive either about 87% or about 30% of the time.

This clone occurred once. Antigen specificity is unknown. Sequenced input: PBMCs. This clonotype was sampled from a woman aged 40 to 50 in good health and CMV-seronegative. The V call is TRBV10-3, the J call TRBJ2-5; 10 bases map to TRBD2. The CDR3 nucleotides are TGTGCCATCAGTGAAACTAGCGGGGTTGAGACCCAGTACTTC. Protein: CAISETSGVETQYF.